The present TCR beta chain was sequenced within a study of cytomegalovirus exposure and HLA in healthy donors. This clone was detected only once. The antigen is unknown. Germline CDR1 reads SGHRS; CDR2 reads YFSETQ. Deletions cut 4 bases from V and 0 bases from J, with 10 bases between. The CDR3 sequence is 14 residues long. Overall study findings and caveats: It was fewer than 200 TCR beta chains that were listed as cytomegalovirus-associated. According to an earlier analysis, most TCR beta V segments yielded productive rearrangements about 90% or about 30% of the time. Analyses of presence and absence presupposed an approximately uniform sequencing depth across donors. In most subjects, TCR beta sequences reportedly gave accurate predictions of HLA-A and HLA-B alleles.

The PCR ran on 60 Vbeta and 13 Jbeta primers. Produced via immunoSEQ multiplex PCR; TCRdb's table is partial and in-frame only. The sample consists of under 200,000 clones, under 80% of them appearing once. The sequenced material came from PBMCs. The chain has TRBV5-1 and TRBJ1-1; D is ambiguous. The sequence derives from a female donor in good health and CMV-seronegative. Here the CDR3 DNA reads TGCGCCAGCAGCCGTACAGTGATGAACACTGAAGCTTTCTTT. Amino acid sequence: CASSRTVMNTEAFF.